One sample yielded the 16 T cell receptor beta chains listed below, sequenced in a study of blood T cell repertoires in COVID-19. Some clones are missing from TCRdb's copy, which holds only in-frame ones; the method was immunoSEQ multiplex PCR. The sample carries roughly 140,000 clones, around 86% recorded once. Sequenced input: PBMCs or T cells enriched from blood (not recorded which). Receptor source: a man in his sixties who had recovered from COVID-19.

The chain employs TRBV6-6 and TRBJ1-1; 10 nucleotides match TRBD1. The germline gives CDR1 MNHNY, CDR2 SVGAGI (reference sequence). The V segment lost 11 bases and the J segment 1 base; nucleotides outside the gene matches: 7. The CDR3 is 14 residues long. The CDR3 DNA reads TGTGCCGGAACCAGGACAGGGGGGAACACTGAAGCTTTCTTT. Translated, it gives CAGTRTGGNTEAFF.

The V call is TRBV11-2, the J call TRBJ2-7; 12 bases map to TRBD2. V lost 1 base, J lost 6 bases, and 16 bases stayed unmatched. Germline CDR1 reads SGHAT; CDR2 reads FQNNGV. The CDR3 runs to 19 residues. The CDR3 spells CASSLGGVRLAGANPEQYF. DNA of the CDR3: TGTGCCAGCAGCTTAGGAGGGGTGAGACTAGCGGGAGCTAATCCCGAGCAGTACTTC.

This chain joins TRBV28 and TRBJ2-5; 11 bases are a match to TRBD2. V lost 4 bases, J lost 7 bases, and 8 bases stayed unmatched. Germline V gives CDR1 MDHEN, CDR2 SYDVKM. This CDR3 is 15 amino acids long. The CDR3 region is CASSSGTSGVGTQYF. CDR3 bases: TGTGCCAGCAGTTCCGGGACTAGCGGCGTGGGGACCCAGTACTTC.

CDR3 bases: TGTGCCAGCAGTTCTAGCGGGGCTACCCAAAACAATGAGCAGTTCTTC. The encoded protein is CASSSSGATQNNEQFF. This chain uses TRBV6-5 with TRBJ2-1, with 9 bases that match TRBD2. CDR1 MNHEY and CDR2 SVGAGI come from the germline V gene. V lost 4 bases and J lost 5; bases outside the gene matches: 9. The CDR3 has 16 residues.

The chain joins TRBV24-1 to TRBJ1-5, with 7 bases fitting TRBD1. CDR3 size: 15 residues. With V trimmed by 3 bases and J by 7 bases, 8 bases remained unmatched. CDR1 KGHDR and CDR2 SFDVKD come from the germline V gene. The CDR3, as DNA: TGTGCCACCAGTGATCCGCGGGACAGCACCCAGCCCCAGCATTTT. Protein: CATSDPRDSTQPQHF.

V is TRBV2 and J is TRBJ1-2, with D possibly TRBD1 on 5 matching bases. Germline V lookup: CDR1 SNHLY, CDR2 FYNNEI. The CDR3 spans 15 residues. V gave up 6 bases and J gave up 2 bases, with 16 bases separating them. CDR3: CASRNPTVTNYGYTF. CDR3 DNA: TGTGCCAGCAGGAACCCGACAGTTACCAACTATGGCTACACCTTC.

This CDR3 is CAWSLGVGEQFF. CDR3 DNA sequence: TGTGCCTGGAGTCTGGGAGTCGGAGAGCAGTTCTTC. The chain couples TRBV30 to TRBJ2-1; tentatively, D is TRBD2 (5 bases). Deletions cut 2 bases from V and 10 bases from J, with 12 bases between. This CDR3 contains 12 residues. CDR1 is GTSNPN, CDR2 SVGIG, per germline (reference sequence).

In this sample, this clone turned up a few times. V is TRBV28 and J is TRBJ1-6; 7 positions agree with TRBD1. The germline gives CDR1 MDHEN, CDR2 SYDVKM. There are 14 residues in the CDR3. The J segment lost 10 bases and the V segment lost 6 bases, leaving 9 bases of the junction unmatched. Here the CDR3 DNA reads TGTGCCAGCAGGCGTACTAGACAGGGATCACCCCTCCACTTT. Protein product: CASRRTRQGSPLHF.

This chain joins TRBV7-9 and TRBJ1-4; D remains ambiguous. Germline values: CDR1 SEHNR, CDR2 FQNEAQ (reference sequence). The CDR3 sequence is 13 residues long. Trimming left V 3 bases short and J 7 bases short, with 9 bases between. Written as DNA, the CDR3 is TGTGCCAGCAGCTTTGGTGGAGGTGAAAAACTGTTTTTT. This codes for CASSFGGGEKLFF.

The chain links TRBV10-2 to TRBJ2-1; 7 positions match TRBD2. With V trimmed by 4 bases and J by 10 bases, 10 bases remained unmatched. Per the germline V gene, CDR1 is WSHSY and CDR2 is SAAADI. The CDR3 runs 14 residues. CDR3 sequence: CASSVGGGVGEQFF. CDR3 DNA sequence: TGCGCCAGCAGTGTTGGGGGGGGAGTGGGGGAGCAGTTCTTC.

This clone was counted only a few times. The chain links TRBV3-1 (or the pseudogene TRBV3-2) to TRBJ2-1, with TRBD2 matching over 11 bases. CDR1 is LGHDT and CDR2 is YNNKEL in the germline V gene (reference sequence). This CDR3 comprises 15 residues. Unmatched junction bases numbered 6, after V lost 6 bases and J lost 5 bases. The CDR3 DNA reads TGTGCCAGCAGACGAACTAGCGGGAGTAACAATGAGCAGTTCTTC. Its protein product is CASRRTSGSNNEQFF.

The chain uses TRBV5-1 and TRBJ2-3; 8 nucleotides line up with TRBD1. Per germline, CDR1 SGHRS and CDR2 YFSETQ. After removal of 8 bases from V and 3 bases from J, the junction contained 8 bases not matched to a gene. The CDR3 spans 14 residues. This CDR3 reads CASRQGKGTDTQYF. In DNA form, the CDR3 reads TGCGCCAGTAGACAGGGGAAGGGGACAGATACGCAGTATTTT.

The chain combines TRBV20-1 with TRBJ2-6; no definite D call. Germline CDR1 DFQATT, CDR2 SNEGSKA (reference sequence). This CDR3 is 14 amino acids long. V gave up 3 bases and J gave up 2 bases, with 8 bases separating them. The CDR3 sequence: CSASARAGANVLTF. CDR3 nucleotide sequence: TGCAGTGCTAGTGCCCGGGCTGGGGCCAACGTCCTGACTTTC.

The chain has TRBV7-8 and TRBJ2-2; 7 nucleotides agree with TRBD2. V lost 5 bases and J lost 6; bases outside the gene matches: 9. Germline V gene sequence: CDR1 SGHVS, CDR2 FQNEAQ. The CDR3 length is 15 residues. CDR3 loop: CASSRWVLAAGELFF. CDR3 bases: TGTGCCAGCAGCCGGTGGGTGCTAGCGGCCGGGGAGCTGTTTTTT.

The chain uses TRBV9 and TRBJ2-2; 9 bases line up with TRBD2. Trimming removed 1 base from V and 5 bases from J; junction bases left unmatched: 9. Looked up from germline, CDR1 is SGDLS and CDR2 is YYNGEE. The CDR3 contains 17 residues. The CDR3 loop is CASSVSGGGGRTGELFF. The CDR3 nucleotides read TGTGCCAGCAGCGTATCCGGCGGGGGGGGCCGAACCGGGGAGCTGTTTTTT.

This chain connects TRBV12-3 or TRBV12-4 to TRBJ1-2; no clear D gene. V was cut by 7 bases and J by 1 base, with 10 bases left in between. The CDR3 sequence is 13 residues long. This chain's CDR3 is CASKAGINYGYTF. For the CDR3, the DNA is TGTGCCAGCAAAGCAGGAATTAACTATGGCTACACCTTC.